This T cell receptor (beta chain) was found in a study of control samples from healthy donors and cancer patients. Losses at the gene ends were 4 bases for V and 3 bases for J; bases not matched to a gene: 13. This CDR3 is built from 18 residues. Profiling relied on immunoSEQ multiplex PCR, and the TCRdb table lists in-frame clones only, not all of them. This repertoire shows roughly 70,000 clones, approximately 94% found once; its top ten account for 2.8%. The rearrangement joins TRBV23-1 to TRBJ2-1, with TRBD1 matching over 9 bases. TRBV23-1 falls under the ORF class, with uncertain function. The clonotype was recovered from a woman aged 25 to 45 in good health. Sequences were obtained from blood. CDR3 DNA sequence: TGCGCCAGCAGTCCTCTTACAGGGGGCGCGGTAAGCTACAATGAGCAGTTCTTC. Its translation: CASSPLTGGAVSYNEQFF.